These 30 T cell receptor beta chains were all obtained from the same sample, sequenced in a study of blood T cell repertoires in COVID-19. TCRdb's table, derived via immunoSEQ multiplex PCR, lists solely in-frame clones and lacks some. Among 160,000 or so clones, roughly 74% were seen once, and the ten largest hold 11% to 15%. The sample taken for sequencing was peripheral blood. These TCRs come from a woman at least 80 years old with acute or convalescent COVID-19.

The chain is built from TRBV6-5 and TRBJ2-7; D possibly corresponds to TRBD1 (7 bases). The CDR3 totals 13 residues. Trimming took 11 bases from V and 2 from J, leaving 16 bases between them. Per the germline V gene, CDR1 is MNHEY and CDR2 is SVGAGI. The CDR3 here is CAGGTVETYEQYF. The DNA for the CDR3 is TGTGCCGGAGGGACAGTGGAGACCTACGAGCAGTACTTC.

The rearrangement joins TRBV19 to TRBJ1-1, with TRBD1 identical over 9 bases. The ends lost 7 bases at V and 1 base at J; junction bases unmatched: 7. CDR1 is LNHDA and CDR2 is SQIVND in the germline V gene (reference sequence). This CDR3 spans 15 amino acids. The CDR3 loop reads CASILGTGKNTEAFF. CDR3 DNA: TGTGCCAGTATCCTCGGGACAGGGAAGAACACTGAAGCTTTCTTT. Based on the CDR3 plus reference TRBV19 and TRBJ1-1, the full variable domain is DGGITQSPKYLFRKEGQNVTLSCEQNLNHDAMYWYRQDPGQGLRLIYYSQIVNDFQKGDIAEGYSVSREKKESFPLTVTSAQKNPTAFYLCASILGTGKNTEAFFGQGTRLTVV.

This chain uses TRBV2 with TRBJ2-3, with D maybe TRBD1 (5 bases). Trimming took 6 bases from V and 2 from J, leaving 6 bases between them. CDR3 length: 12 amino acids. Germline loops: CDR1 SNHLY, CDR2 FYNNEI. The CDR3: CASRGDTDTQYF. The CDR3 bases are TGTGCCAGCAGAGGGGACACAGATACGCAGTATTTT.

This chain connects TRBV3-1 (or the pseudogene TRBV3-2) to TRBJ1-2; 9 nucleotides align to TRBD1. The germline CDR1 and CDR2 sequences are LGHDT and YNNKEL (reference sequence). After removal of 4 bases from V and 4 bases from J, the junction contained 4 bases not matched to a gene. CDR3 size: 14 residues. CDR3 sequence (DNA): TGTGCCAGCAGCCCGAGACAGGGGGGCTATGGCTACACCTTC. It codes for CASSPRQGGYGYTF.

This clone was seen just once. CDR3 sequence (DNA): TGTGCCAGCAGCCAACGACAGGGGGGCGCACTTAATGAAGCTTTCTTT. It translates to CASSQRQGGALNEAFF. V gene TRBV3-1 (or the pseudogene TRBV3-2) combines with J gene TRBJ1-1; 9 positions match TRBD1. V trimming: 2 bases; J trimming: 7 bases; junction bases outside the gene matches: 11. The CDR3 contains 16 residues. Germline CDR1 reads LGHDT; CDR2 reads YNNKEL (reference sequence).

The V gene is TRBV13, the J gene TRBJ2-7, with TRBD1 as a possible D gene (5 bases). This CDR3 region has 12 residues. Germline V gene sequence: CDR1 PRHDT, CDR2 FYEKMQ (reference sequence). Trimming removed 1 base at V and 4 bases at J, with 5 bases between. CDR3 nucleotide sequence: TGTGCCAGCAGCTTAGAGGGGTACGAGCAGTACTTC. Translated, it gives CASSLEGYEQYF.

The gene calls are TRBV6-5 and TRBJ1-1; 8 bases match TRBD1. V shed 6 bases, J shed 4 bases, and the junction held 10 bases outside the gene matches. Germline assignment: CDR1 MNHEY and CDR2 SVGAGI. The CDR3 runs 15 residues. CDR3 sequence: CASRPLLGQGTEAFF. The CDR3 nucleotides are TGTGCCAGCAGACCCCTCCTTGGACAGGGCACTGAAGCTTTCTTT.

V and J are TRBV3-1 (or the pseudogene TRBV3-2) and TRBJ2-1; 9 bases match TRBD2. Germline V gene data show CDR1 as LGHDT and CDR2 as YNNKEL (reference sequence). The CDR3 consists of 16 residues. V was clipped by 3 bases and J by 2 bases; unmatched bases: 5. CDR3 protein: CASSHSAGGPYNEQFF. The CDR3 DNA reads TGTGCCAGCAGCCACTCAGCGGGGGGCCCCTACAATGAGCAGTTCTTC.

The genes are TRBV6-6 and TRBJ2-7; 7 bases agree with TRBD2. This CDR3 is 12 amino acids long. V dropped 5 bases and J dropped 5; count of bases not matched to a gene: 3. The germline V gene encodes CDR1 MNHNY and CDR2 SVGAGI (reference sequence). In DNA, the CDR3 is TGTGCCAGCAGTATCCGGGGGGACGAGCAGTACTTC. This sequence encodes CASSIRGDEQYF.

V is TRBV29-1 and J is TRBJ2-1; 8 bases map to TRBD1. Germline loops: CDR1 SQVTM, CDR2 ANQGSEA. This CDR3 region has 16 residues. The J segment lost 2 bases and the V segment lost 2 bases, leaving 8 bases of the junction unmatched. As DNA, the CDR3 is TGCAGCGTTGAACCCCTGGACAGGGTCGCCTACAATGAGCAGTTCTTC. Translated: CSVEPLDRVAYNEQFF.

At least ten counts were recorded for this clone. The CDR3 protein is CASSIAGHSGANVLTF. The CDR3 bases are TGTGCCAGTAGTATAGCTGGGCACTCTGGGGCCAACGTCCTGACTTTC. The V and J genes are TRBV19 and TRBJ2-6; the D is unclear. The germline V gene encodes CDR1 LNHDA and CDR2 SQIVND (reference sequence). The V gene lost 1 base and the J gene lost 0 bases, with 7 bases spanning the gap. This CDR3 has 16 residues.

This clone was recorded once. The DNA for the CDR3 is TGTGCCAGTAGCATGGGGCAAGACTATGGCTACACCTTC. Protein: CASSMGQDYGYTF. The chain has TRBV19 and TRBJ1-2; D is perhaps TRBD1 (5 bases). Germline CDR1 reads LNHDA; CDR2 reads SQIVND (reference sequence). V was cut by 6 bases and J by 3 bases, with 11 bases left in between. The CDR3 length is 13 residues. Based on the CDR3 plus reference TRBV19 and TRBJ1-2, the full variable domain is DGGITQSPKYLFRKEGQNVTLSCEQNLNHDAMYWYRQDPGQGLRLIYYSQIVNDFQKGDIAEGYSVSREKKESFPLTVTSAQKNPTAFYLCASSMGQDYGYTFGSGTRLTVV.

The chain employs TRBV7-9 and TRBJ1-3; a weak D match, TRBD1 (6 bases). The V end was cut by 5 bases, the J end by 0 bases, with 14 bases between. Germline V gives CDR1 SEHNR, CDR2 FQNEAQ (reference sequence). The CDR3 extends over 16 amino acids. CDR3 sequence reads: CASSRTGQNSGNTIYF. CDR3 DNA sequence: TGTGCCAGCAGCCGAACTGGACAGAACTCTGGAAACACCATATATTTT.

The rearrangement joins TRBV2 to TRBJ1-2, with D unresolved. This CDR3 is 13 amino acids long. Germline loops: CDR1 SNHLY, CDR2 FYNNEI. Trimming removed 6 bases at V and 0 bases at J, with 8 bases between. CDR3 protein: CASSRNSNYGYTF. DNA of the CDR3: TGTGCCAGCAGCAGGAACTCTAACTATGGCTACACCTTC.

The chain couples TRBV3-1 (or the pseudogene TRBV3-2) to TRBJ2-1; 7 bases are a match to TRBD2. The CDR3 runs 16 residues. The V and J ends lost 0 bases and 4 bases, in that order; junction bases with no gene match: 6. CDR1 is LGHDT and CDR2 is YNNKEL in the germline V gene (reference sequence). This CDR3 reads CASSQERTRLYNEQFF. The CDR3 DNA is TGTGCCAGCAGCCAAGAGAGGACTAGATTATACAATGAGCAGTTCTTC.

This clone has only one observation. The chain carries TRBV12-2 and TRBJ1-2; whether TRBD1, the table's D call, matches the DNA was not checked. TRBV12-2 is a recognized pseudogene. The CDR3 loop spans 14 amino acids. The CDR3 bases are TGTGCAAGTCGCTCAAGGGACAGATTCTATGGCTACACCTTC. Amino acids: CASRSRDRFYGYTF.

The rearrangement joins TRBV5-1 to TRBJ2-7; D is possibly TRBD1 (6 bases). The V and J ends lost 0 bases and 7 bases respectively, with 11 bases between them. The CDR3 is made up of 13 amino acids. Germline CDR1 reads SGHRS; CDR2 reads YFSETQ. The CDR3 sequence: CASSLDRALEQYF. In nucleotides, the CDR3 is TGCGCCAGCAGCTTGGACAGGGCGCTTGAGCAGTACTTC.

CDR3 in amino acids: CATASEGSGNTIYF. CDR3 in DNA: TGTGCCACCGCCTCGGAGGGCTCTGGAAACACCATATATTTT. The rearrangement joins TRBV2 to TRBJ1-3; D not certain. This CDR3 comprises 14 residues. V lost 10 bases and J lost 0, with 13 bases in between. Germline CDR1 reads SNHLY; CDR2 reads FYNNEI.

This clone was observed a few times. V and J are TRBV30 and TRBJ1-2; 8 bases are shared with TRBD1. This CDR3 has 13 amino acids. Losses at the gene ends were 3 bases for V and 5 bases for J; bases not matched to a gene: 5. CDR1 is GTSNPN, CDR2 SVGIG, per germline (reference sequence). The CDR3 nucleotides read TGTGCCTGGAGGGACAGGGTTAGGTATGGCTACACCTTC. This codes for CAWRDRVRYGYTF.

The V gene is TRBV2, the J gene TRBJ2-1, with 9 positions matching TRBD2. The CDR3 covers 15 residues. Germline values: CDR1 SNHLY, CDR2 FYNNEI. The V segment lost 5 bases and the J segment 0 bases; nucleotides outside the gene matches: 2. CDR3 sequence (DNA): TGTGCCAGCAGTCTAGCGGGAACCTCCTACAATGAGCAGTTCTTC. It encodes CASSLAGTSYNEQFF.

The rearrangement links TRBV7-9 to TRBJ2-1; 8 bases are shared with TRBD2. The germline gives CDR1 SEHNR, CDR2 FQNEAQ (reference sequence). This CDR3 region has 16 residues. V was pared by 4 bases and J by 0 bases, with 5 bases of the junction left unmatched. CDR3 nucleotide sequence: TGTGCCAGCAGCTCCCCAGCGGGGGCCTCCTACAATGAGCAGTTCTTC. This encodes CASSSPAGASYNEQFF.

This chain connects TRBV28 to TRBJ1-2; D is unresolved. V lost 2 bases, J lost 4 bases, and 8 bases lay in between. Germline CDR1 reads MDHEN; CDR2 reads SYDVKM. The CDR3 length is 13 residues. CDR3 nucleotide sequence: TGTGCCAGCAGTTTAAGGGCGGGCTATGGCTACACCTTC. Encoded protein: CASSLRAGYGYTF.

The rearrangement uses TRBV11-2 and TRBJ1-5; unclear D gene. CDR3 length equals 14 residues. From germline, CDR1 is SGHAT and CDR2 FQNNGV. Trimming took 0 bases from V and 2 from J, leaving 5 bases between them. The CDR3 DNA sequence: TGTGCCAGCAGCTTAGATCGGGGCAATCAGCCCCAGCATTTT. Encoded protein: CASSLDRGNQPQHF.

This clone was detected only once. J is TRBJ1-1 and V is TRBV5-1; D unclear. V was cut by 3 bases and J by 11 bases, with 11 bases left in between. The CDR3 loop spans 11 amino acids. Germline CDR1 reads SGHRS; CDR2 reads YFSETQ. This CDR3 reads CASSYRGWAFF. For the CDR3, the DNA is TGCGCCAGCAGCTACCGGGGTTGGGCTTTCTTT.

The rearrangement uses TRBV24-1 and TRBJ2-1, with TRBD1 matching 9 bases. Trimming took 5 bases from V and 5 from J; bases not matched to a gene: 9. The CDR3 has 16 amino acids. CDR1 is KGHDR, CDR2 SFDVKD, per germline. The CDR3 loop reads CATSGVGTGSHNEQFF. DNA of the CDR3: TGTGCCACCAGTGGGGTCGGGACAGGGAGCCACAATGAGCAGTTCTTC.

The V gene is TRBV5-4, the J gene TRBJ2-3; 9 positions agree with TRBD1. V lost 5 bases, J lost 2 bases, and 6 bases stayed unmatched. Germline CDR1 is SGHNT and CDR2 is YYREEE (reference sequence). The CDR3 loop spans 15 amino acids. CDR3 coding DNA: TGTGCCAGCAGGGGACAGGGAGGGTACACAGATACGCAGTATTTT. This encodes CASRGQGGYTDTQYF.

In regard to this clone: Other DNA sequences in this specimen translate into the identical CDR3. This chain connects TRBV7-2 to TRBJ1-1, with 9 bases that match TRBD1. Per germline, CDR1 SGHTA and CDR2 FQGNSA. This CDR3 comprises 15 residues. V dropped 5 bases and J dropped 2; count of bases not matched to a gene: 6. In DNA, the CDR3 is TGTGCCAGCAGCCCGCGACAGGGGGGTAACACTGAAGCTTTCTTT. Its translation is CASSPRQGGNTEAFF. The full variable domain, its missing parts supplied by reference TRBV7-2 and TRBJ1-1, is GAGVSQSPSNKVTEKGKDVELRCDPISGHTALYWYRQSLGQGLEFLIYFQGNSAPDKSGLPSDRFSAERTGGSVSTLTIQRTQQEDSAVYLCASSPRQGGNTEAFFGQGTRLTVV.

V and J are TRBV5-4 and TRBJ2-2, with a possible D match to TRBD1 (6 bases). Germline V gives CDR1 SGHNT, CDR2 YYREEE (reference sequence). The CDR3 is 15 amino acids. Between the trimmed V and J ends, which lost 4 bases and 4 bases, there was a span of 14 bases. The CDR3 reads CASSATQGVTGELFF. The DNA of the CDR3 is TGTGCCAGCAGCGCAACACAGGGTGTCACCGGGGAGCTGTTTTTT.

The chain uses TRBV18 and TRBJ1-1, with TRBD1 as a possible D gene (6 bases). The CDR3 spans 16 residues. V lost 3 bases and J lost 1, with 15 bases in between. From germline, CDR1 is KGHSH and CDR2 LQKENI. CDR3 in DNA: TGTGCCAGCTCACCCGCTGGGACACGCCGGAACACTGAAGCTTTCTTT. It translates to CASSPAGTRRNTEAFF.

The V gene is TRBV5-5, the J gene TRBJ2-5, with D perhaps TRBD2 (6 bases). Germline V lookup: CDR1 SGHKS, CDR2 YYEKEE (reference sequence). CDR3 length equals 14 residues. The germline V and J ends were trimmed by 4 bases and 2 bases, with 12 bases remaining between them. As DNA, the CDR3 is TGTGCCAGCAGCCGCGGACTACAACAAGAGACCCAGTACTTC. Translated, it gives CASSRGLQQETQYF. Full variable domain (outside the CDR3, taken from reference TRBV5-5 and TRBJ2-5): DAGVTQSPTHLIKTRGQQVTLRCSPISGHKSVSWYQQVLGQGPQFIFQYYEKEERGRGNFPDRFSARQFPNYSSELNVNALLLGDSALYLCASSRGLQQETQYFGPGTRLLVL.